Detailed here is one T cell receptor beta chain. The CDR3 spans 17 residues. CDR1 SGHAT and CDR2 FQNNGV come from the germline V gene. The V end was cut by 2 bases, the J end by 2 bases, with 16 bases between. Naive CD45RA+ and memory CD45RA-negative subsets were split from CD4+ cells. This table comes from immunoSEQ multiplex PCR, and its TCRdb copy is limited to in-frame clones, with some not included. The data contain roughly 530,000 clones, about 95% of them singletons. This sample was included in a study of shared clonotypes between healthy human individuals. Study-wide background: Donors were a couple of women and a few men aged 18 to 49.

The sequencing sample was made of naive CD4+ T cells sorted from blood. As for subset: CD45RA+ positively selected. The J gene is TRBJ2-4, the V gene TRBV11-2; D is perhaps TRBD1 (5 bases). The receptor comes from a woman aged 30 to 39 in good health. This CDR3 is CASSLLGVGMSKNIQYF. CDR3 bases: TGTGCCAGCAGCTTACTAGGGGTTGGAATGTCCAAAAACATTCAGTACTTC.